Listed here are 9 T cell receptor beta chains from one sample, sequenced in a study of PD-L1 blockade in urothelial cancer. Assay used: immunoSEQ multiplex PCR; TCRdb lists only in-frame clones, some missing. The table includes more than 45,000 clones, about nine tenths detected once. The input for sequencing was PBMCs, taken around atezolizumab (anti-PD-L1) treatment. The receptors originated from a man older than 75 with urothelial cancer.

A word on this clone: In the same sample, other DNA sequences code for this CDR3. Written as DNA, the CDR3 is TGTGCCAGCAGCTTGAACGACCGCGGTACACAGTATTTT. Its translation is CASSLNDRGTQYF. The V call is TRBV5-4, the J call TRBJ2-3; no definite D call. CDR1 is SGHNT, CDR2 YYREEE, per germline (reference sequence). V lost 1 base, J lost 12 bases, and 15 bases lay in between. The CDR3 has 13 amino acids.

This chain joins TRBV7-2 and TRBJ1-2, with 8 bases identical to TRBD1. The germline V gene encodes CDR1 SGHTA and CDR2 FQGNSA. Trimming removed 5 bases from V and 9 bases from J; junction bases left unmatched: 11. The CDR3 is 14 amino acids. The CDR3 reads CASSPRTGISSYTF. As DNA, the CDR3 is TGTGCCAGCAGCCCGCGGACAGGGATAAGTAGCTACACCTTC. Full variable domain (remainder filled in from reference TRBV7-2 and TRBJ1-2): GAGVSQSPSNKVTEKGKDVELRCDPISGHTALYWYRQSLGQGLEFLIYFQGNSAPDKSGLPSDRFSAERTGGSVSTLTIQRTQQEDSAVYLCASSPRTGISSYTFGSGTRLTVV.

J is TRBJ2-5 and V is TRBV15, with TRBD1 identical over 7 bases. The CDR3 length is 14 residues. CDR1 is LNHNV and CDR2 is YYDKDF in the germline V gene (reference sequence). The V gene end was trimmed by 7 bases and the J gene end by 3 bases; junction bases not matched to a gene: 8. The CDR3 bases are TGTGCCACCACGCGGACAGGAATAAAAGAGACCCAGTACTTC. It codes for CATTRTGIKETQYF.

The chain combines TRBV11-2 with TRBJ1-2, with D perhaps matching TRBD1 (5 bases). This CDR3 is 13 amino acids long. Germline V gene lookup returns CDR1 SGHAT and CDR2 FQNNGV. Between the trimmed V and J ends, which lost 0 bases and 6 bases, there was a span of 8 bases. Here the CDR3 reads CASSLDRQNGYTF. The DNA for the CDR3 is TGTGCCAGCAGCTTAGATCGACAGAATGGCTACACCTTC.

V and J are TRBV10-3 and TRBJ2-5, with 7 positions matching TRBD1. The V gene end was trimmed by 0 bases and the J gene end by 4 bases; junction bases not matched to a gene: 2. CDR3 length equals 14 residues. Germline CDR1 and CDR2: ENHRY and SYGVKD. The CDR3 reads CAISESRGLETQYF. The CDR3 DNA reads TGTGCCATCAGTGAGTCGAGGGGGCTAGAGACCCAGTACTTC.

The chain is built from TRBV18 and TRBJ2-6, with D possibly matching TRBD2 (5 bases). In germline, CDR1 is KGHSH, CDR2 LQKENI. The CDR3 loop spans 16 amino acids. The ends were cut back, 6 bases at V and 0 bases at J, with 12 bases in the middle. CDR3 nucleotides: TGTGCCAGCTCGCGGGTCAGCAGCTCTGGGGCCAACGTCCTGACTTTC. It encodes CASSRVSSSGANVLTF.

This chain uses TRBV6-1 with TRBJ2-1, with D perhaps matching TRBD2 (7 bases). In germline, CDR1 is MNHNS, CDR2 SASEGT. The CDR3 runs to 16 residues. Trimming removed 2 bases at V and 5 bases at J, with 16 bases between. Written as DNA, the CDR3 is TGTGCCAGCAGTGAAAAGGGGGGCGGGAGCAACAATGAGCAGTTCTTC. Its translation is CASSEKGGGSNNEQFF.

The chain couples TRBV2 to TRBJ2-3, with TRBD2 identical over 10 bases. In germline, CDR1 is SNHLY, CDR2 FYNNEI. V dropped 7 bases and J dropped 5; count of bases not matched to a gene: 3. The CDR3 consists of 13 residues. DNA of the CDR3: TGTGCCAGCAATCTAGCGGGAGAAGATACGCAGTATTTT. Amino acids: CASNLAGEDTQYF.

The chain carries TRBV19 and TRBJ2-7; D possibly corresponds to TRBD1 (6 bases). The V end lost 4 bases, the J end lost 0 bases, and 19 bases lay between the germline ends. Germline V CDR1 and CDR2: LNHDA, SQIVND (reference sequence). This CDR3 spans 17 amino acids. The CDR3 is CASSTPSTGLSSYEQYF. CDR3 nucleotide sequence: TGTGCCAGTAGTACCCCTTCGACAGGCCTGAGCTCCTACGAGCAGTACTTC. Variable domain in full (rest from reference TRBV19 and TRBJ2-7): DGGITQSPKYLFRKEGQNVTLSCEQNLNHDAMYWYRQDPGQGLRLIYYSQIVNDFQKGDIAEGYSVSREKKESFPLTVTSAQKNPTAFYLCASSTPSTGLSSYEQYFGPGTRLTVT.